This T cell receptor (beta chain) was identified in a study of blood T cell repertoires in COVID-19. This table comes from immunoSEQ multiplex PCR, and its TCRdb copy is limited to in-frame clones, with some not included. In the table there are nearly 250,000 clones, 70% to 85% of which are singletons. Losses at the gene ends were 0 bases for V and 6 bases for J; bases not matched to a gene: 11. The CDR3 totals 17 residues. Looked up from germline, CDR1 is SGHRS and CDR2 is YFSETQ. The J gene is TRBJ2-1, the V gene TRBV5-1, with 8 bases fitting TRBD2. Sequencing was performed on peripheral blood. This sequence was found in a woman at least 80 years old with acute or convalescent COVID-19. CDR3 protein: CASSLVGSGISSNEQFF. As DNA, the CDR3 is TGCGCCAGCAGCTTGGTGGGTAGCGGGATATCTTCCAATGAGCAGTTCTTC.